The 10 T cell receptor beta chains presented below share a single source sample, sequenced in a study of CD4 T cells in relation to SARS-CoV-2 and coronaviruses. No antigen has been identified for these receptors. Profiled with immunoSEQ multiplex PCR; TCRdb holds only in-frame clones, not every one. The sample records some 44,000 clones, roughly 82% being singletons. Material for sequencing was naive CD4+ T cells from PBMCs, cultured in vitro. Subset specified: naive CD4+ T cells isolated by negative enrichment. The receptors here all came from an adult with COVID-19.

The chain carries TRBV20-1 and TRBJ2-7; a weak D match, TRBD2 (6 bases). The CDR3 is 19 amino acids. Trimming shortened V by 3 bases and J by 3 bases, and 30 bases separated the two germline ends. Germline V gene sequence: CDR1 DFQATT, CDR2 SNEGSKA (reference sequence). The CDR3 DNA reads TGCAGTGCTAGTTTTCCCGGGGGTAGTTTAGGTCGGGAGATCTACGAGCAGTACTTC. Translating it yields CSASFPGGSLGREIYEQYF.

The V gene is TRBV9, the J gene TRBJ1-2, with D possibly matching TRBD1 (6 bases). The V gene's germline CDR1 is SGDLS and CDR2 YYNGEE. V lost 4 bases to trimming and J lost 7 bases, with 32 bases between them. There are 19 residues in the CDR3. The CDR3 coding sequence is TGTGCCAGCAGCTTCGGAACTACAGGGAGTGGGGTTGTACCCACTGGCTACACCTTC. Its protein product is CASSFGTTGSGVVPTGYTF.

The chain couples TRBV28 to TRBJ2-7; D is unclear. V dropped 2 bases and J dropped 2 bases, with 10 bases sitting between them. This CDR3 has 14 residues. Germline assignment: CDR1 MDHEN and CDR2 SYDVKM. CDR3 region: CASSLVAGPYEQYF. DNA for the CDR3: TGTGCCAGCAGTTTAGTCGCAGGCCCCTACGAGCAGTACTTC.

The V and J genes are TRBV5-1 and TRBJ2-1; 9 nucleotides align to TRBD2. Per germline, CDR1 SGHRS and CDR2 YFSETQ. CDR3 length: 16 residues. Germline trimming cut 0 bases from V and 4 bases from J; bases unmatched to any gene: 5. CDR3: CASSLVVAGAYNEQFF. As DNA, the CDR3 is TGCGCCAGCAGCTTGGTGGTAGCGGGAGCATACAATGAGCAGTTCTTC.

This clone appeared a few times. J is TRBJ2-5 and V is TRBV30; D is unresolved. The CDR3 runs to 11 residues. The V gene lost 2 bases and the J gene lost 4 bases, with 5 bases spanning the gap. The V gene's germline CDR1 is GTSNPN and CDR2 SVGIG (reference sequence). The CDR3 reads CAWSPRETQYF. The CDR3 coding sequence is TGTGCCTGGAGTCCTCGAGAGACCCAGTACTTC.

This clone is a singleton in its sample. The chain uses TRBV6-2 or TRBV6-3 and TRBJ2-2; D remains ambiguous. This CDR3 has 17 amino acids. V lost 4 bases to trimming and J lost 1 base, with 16 bases between them. Germline values: CDR1 MNHEY, CDR2 SVGEGT. The CDR3 reads CASSSLSERGNTGELFF. The CDR3 DNA reads TGTGCCAGCAGTTCCCTGAGCGAACGAGGGAACACCGGGGAGCTGTTTTTT.

The chain links TRBV4-2 to TRBJ2-2; 15 nucleotides align to TRBD2. Germline assignment: CDR1 LGHNA and CDR2 YNFKEQ. After removal of 0 bases from V and 1 base from J, the junction contained 18 bases not matched to a gene. The CDR3 covers 24 residues. In DNA form, the CDR3 reads TGTGCCAGCAGCCAAGATACTGCGGGAGGACTAGCGGGAGGGCCCGGTCAGAACACCGGGGAGCTGTTTTTT. It specifies CASSQDTAGGLAGGPGQNTGELFF.

J is TRBJ1-2 and V is TRBV2; 10 bases map to TRBD1. The CDR3 is 15 amino acids. The germline gives CDR1 SNHLY, CDR2 FYNNEI. V lost 1 base, J lost 4 bases, and 3 bases stayed unmatched. The CDR3 reads CASSEVGDRGYGYTF. The CDR3, as DNA: TGTGCCAGCAGTGAAGTGGGGGACAGGGGCTATGGCTACACCTTC.

This rearrangement joins TRBV18 to TRBJ2-1; 9 bases align to TRBD2. V gave up 5 bases and J gave up 8 bases; unmatched junction bases: 10. The CDR3 consists of 15 residues. Germline V gene data show CDR1 as KGHSH and CDR2 as LQKENI. This chain's CDR3 is CASSRLADQKDEQFF. In DNA form, the CDR3 reads TGTGCCAGCTCAAGACTAGCGGACCAAAAGGATGAGCAGTTCTTC.

The chain carries TRBV15 and TRBJ2-3; the match to TRBD2 covers 7 bases. CDR3 size: 17 residues. The ends lost 1 base at V and 4 bases at J; junction bases unmatched: 11. Looked up from germline, CDR1 is LNHNV and CDR2 is YYDKDF (reference sequence). CDR3 sequence: CATSRVRWEGPADTQYF. DNA for the CDR3: TGTGCCACCAGCAGAGTGCGGTGGGAGGGCCCGGCAGATACGCAGTATTTT.